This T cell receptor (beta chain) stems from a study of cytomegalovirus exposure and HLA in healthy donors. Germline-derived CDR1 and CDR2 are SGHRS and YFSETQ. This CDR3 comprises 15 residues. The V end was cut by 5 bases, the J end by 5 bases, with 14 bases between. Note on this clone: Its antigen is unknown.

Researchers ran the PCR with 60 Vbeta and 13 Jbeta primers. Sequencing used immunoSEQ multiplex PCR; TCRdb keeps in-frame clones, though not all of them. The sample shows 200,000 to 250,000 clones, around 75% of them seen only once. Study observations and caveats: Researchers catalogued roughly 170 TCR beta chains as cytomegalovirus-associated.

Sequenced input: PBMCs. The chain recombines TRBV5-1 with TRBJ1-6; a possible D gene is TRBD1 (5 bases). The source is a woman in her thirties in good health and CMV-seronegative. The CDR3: CASRPGGGDNSPLHF. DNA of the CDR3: TGCGCCAGCAGACCTGGCGGGGGGGATAATTCACCCCTCCACTTT.